Sequencing of this T cell receptor beta chain was carried out in a study of PD-L1 blockade in urothelial cancer. Turning to the study itself: Blood analysis was done at 3 weeks (second dose) and 6 weeks after treatment began. Findings of the study overall: Stronger expansion of tumor-associated clones in blood at 3 weeks distinguished durable-benefit patients.

As for this clone: No antigen is known for it.

Each patient presented with locally advanced or metastatic urothelial carcinoma. CDR1 and CDR2 (germline): SGHTA, FQGTGA. V shed 6 bases, J shed 2 bases, and the junction held 10 bases outside the gene matches. This CDR3 is built from 15 residues. Here immunoSEQ multiplex PCR was the method, and the copy in TCRdb shows in-frame clones only, minus some. The sample includes about 91,000 clones, more than 90% of them seen just once. This clonotype originated in a man aged 60 to 69 with urothelial cancer. The J gene is TRBJ2-7, the V gene TRBV7-3; 7 bases agree with TRBD1. Sequences were derived from PBMCs, sampled around atezolizumab (anti-PD-L1) treatment. CDR3 in DNA: TGTGCCAGCAGTTCCTCGGGGACAGTCACCTACGAGCAGTACTTC. This codes for CASSSSGTVTYEQYF.